A selection of T cell receptor beta chains follows, all from one sample in a study of technical replicates of blood from a handful of donors. Produced via immunoSEQ multiplex PCR; TCRdb's table is partial and in-frame only. The sample lists more than 45,000 clones, roughly 94% occurring once. Sequencing input: PBMCs. The receptor source for this set is a human donor in good health. Some clones in this sample may be carry-over from other donors' samples. CDR3s include the opening cysteine and the closing phenylalanine or tryptophan. Each record gives: V gene, D gene, J gene, clone size, CDR3 protein, CDR3 DNA. A D gene is named only where the DNA matches it firmly. The size of a clone is reported for some rows only, either as once, few or many, or as a class for expanded clones.

V gene: TRBV6-5
D gene: TRBD1
J gene: TRBJ1-1
clone size: NA
CDR3 protein: CASTLRTGAEAFF
CDR3 DNA: TGTGCCAGCACCCTACGGACAGGGGCTGAAGCTTTCTTT

V gene: TRBV10-3
D gene: NA
J gene: TRBJ1-2
clone size: NA
CDR3 protein: CAISESRSGYGYTF
CDR3 DNA: TGTGCCATCAGTGAGTCGAGATCGGGGTATGGCTACACCTTC

V gene: TRBV4-1
D gene: NA
J gene: TRBJ1-2
clone size: NA
CDR3 protein: CASSQVPGPNYGYTF
CDR3 DNA: TGCGCCAGCAGCCAAGTTCCAGGCCCTAACTATGGCTACACCTTC

V gene: TRBV14
D gene: NA
J gene: TRBJ2-7
clone size: few
CDR3 protein: CASSQDLLVDYEQYF
CDR3 DNA: TGTGCCAGCAGCCAAGATTTACTAGTTGACTACGAGCAGTACTTC

V gene: TRBV5-3
D gene: TRBD2
J gene: TRBJ2-1
clone size: NA
CDR3 protein: CARVVKRGHLVQFF
CDR3 DNA: TGTGCCAGAGTGGTCAAGCGGGGGCACTTGGTGCAGTTCTTC

V gene: TRBV9
D gene: NA
J gene: TRBJ1-5
clone size: NA
CDR3 protein: CASSVGGGNQPQHF
CDR3 DNA: TGTGCCAGCAGCGTGGGAGGGGGCAATCAGCCCCAGCATTTT

V gene: TRBV6-6
D gene: TRBD1
J gene: TRBJ1-2
clone size: NA
CDR3 protein: CASSYPGQVLYGYTF
CDR3 DNA: TGTGCCAGCAGTTACCCGGGACAGGTTCTCTATGGCTACACCTTC

V gene: TRBV5-6
D gene: NA
J gene: TRBJ1-2
clone size: NA
CDR3 protein: CASSLNSGNTNYGYTF
CDR3 DNA: TGTGCCAGCAGCTTAAATTCAGGGAACACTAACTATGGCTACACCTTC

V gene: TRBV5-4
D gene: TRBD2
J gene: TRBJ2-3
clone size: NA
CDR3 protein: CASSWGTSGGDTQYF
CDR3 DNA: TGTGCCAGCAGCTGGGGGACTAGCGGGGGAGATACGCAGTATTTT

V gene: TRBV19
D gene: TRBD1
J gene: TRBJ2-5
clone size: NA
CDR3 protein: CASTGRTGHQETQYF
CDR3 DNA: TGTGCCAGTACGGGACGGACAGGACACCAAGAGACCCAGTACTTC

V gene: TRBV25-1
D gene: TRBD2
J gene: TRBJ2-7
clone size: NA
CDR3 protein: CASSEGGLTYEQYF
CDR3 DNA: TGTGCCAGCAGTGAGGGGGGACTAACCTACGAGCAGTACTTC

V gene: TRBV12-5
D gene: NA
J gene: TRBJ2-7
clone size: once
CDR3 protein: CASGLLGFLSYEQYF
CDR3 DNA: TGTGCTAGTGGTTTGTTGGGCTTCCTCTCCTACGAGCAGTACTTC